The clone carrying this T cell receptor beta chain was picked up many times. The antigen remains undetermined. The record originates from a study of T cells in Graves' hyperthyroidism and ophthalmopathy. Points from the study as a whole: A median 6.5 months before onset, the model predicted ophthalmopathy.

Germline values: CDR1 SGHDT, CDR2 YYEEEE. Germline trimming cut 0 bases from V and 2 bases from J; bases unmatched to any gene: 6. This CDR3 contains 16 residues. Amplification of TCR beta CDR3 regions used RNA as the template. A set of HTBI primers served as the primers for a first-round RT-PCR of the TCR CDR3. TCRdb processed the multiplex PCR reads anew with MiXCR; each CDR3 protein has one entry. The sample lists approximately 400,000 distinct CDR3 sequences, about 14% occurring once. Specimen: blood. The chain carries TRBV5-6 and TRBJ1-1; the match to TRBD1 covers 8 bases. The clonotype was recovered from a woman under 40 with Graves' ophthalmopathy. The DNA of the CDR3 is TGTGCCAGCAGCTTGGGTCAGGGGGCTGTAAACACTGAAGCTTTCTTT. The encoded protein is CASSLGQGAVNTEAFF.